This T cell receptor beta chain is from a study of neoadjuvant anti-PD-1 for oral cavity cancer. Study background: Patients without progression received a fourth nivolumab dose around day 43, then surgical resection on days 50-56. Overall study findings and caveats: Pretreatment Treg/Th17 ratio correlated inversely with post-treatment tumor clonality.

This CDR3 is 14 amino acids long. Losses at the gene ends were 4 bases for V and 2 bases for J; bases not matched to a gene: 3. Germline V lookup: CDR1 MNHEY, CDR2 SVGAGI. This clone appeared once. Antigen unknown. Most tumor samples had 4.8 ug input DNA in two replicates. Data came from immunoSEQ multiplex PCR; TCRdb stores just in-frame clones and leaves some out. Counted here are about 6,700 clones, about 46% occurring once; the ten biggest clones make up roughly 30%. The sequence was collected from a person aged 35-79 years with oral cavity squamous cell carcinoma. V gene TRBV6-5 combines with J gene TRBJ1-2; 8 nucleotides align to TRBD1. The sequences come from tumor tissue, collected before nivolumab (anti-PD-1) treatment. The CDR3 reads CASSWSGGNYGYTF. Here the CDR3 DNA reads TGTGCCAGCAGTTGGTCAGGGGGCAACTATGGCTACACCTTC.